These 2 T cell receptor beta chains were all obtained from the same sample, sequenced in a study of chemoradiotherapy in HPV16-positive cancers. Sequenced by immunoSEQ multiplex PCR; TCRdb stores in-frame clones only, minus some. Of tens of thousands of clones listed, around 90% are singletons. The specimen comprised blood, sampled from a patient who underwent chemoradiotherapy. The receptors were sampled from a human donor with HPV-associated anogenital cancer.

The CDR3 DNA sequence: TGCAGCGTTGAGGTTCTGGCCACTGAAGCTTTCTTT. It translates to CSVEVLATEAFF. The V gene is TRBV29-1, the J gene TRBJ1-1, with no clear D. The CDR3 loop spans 12 amino acids. Germline V gene data show CDR1 as SQVTM and CDR2 as ANQGSEA. Trimming stripped 3 bases from V and 4 bases from J, with 9 bases between.

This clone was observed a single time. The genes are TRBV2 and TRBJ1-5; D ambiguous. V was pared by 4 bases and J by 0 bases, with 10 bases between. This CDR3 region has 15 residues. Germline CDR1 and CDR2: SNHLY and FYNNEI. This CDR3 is CASSAWIYSNQPQHF. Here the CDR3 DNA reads TGTGCCAGCAGTGCGTGGATCTATAGCAATCAGCCCCAGCATTTT.